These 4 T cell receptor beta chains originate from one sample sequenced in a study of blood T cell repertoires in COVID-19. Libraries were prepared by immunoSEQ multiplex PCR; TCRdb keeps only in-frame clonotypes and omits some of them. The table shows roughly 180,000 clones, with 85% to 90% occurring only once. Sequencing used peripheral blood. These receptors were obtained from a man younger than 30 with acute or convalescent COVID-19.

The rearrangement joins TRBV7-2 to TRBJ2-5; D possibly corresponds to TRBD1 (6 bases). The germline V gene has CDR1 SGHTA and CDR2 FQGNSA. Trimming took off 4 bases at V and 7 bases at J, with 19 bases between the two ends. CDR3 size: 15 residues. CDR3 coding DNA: TGTGCCAGCAGCTCGAAAGGACAGCACTCCTGGACCCAGTACTTC. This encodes CASSSKGQHSWTQYF.

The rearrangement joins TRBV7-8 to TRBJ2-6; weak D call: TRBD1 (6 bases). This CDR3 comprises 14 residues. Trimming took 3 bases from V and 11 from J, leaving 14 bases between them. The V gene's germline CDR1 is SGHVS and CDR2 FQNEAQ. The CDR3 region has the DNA TGTGCCAGCAGCTTGCCAGGGGTAGTTGACGTCCTGACTTTC. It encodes CASSLPGVVDVLTF.

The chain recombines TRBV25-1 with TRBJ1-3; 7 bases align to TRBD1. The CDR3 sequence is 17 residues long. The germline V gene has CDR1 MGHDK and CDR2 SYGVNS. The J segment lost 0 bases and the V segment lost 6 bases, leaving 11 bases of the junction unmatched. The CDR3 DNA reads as TGTGCCAGCAGGGAGACAGGGAACTTACTCTCTGGAAACACCATATATTTT. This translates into CASRETGNLLSGNTIYF.

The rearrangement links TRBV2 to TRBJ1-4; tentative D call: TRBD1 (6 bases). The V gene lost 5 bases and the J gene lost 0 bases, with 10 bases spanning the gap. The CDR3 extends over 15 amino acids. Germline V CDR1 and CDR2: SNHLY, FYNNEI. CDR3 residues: CASSLDRSTNEKLFF. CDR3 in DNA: TGTGCCAGCAGTTTGGACAGATCAACTAATGAAAAACTGTTTTTT.